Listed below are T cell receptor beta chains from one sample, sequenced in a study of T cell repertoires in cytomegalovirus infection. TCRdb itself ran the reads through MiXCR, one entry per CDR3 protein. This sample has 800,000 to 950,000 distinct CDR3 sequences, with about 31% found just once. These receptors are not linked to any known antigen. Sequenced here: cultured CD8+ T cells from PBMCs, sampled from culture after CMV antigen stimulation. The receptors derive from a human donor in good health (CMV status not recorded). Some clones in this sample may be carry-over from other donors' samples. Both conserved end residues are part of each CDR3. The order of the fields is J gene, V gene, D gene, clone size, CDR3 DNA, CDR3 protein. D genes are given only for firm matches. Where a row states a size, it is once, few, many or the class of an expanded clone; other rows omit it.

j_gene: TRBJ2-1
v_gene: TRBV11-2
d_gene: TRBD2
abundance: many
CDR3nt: TGTGCCAGCAGCTTCTGGACTAGCGGGGGGTCGTACAATGAGCAGTTCTTC
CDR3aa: CASSFWTSGGSYNEQFF

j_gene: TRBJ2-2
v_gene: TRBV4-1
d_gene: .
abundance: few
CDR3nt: TGCGCCAGCAGCCAGGAGGGGGTTGGGGAGCTGTTTTTT
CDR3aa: CASSQEGVGELFF

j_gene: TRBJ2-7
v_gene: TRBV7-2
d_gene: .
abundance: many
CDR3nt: TGTGCCAGCAGCCTAGAGTTCAGGGTTTTCGACGAGCAGTACTTC
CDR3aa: CASSLEFRVFDEQYF

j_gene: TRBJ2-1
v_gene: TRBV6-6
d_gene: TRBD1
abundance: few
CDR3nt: TGTGCCAGCAGTTGGGGGACAGAGCCTTACAATGAGCAGTTCTTC
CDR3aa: CASSWGTEPYNEQFF

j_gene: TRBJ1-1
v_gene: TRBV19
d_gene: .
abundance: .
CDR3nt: TGTGCCAGTAGTAGTAGGAATAAGGGCAGGGCGGCGAACACTGAAGCTTTCTTT
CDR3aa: CASSSRNKGRAANTEAFF

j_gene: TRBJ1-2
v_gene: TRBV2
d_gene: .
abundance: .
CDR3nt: TGTGCCAGCAGTGAAGCTGAGGGCAAGGGCTACACCTTC
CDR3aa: CASSEAEGKGYTF

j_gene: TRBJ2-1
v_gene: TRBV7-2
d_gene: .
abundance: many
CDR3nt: TGTGCCAGCACCCCTGGGCCCTCTCCCTACAATGAGCAGTTCTTC
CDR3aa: CASTPGPSPYNEQFF

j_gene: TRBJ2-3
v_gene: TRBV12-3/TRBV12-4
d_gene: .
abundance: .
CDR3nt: TGTGCCAGCAGTCCTCTATTAGATACGCAGTATTTT
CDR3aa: CASSPLLDTQYF

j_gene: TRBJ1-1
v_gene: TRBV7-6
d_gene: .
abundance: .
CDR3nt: TGTGCGCCTTCCCCGGGAGCCCCCAAGGGCGAAGCTTTCTTT
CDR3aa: CAPSPGAPKGEAFF

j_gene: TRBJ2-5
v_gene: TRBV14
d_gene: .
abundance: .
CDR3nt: TGTGCCAGCAGCCAATCGACAGGTCCGCTTCAAGAGACCCAGTACTTC
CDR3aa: CASSQSTGPLQETQYF

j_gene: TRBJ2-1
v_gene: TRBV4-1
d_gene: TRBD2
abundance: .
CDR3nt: TGCGTCAGCAGCCAAGACAGCCTAGCGGGGAACAATGAGCAGTTCTTC
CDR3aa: CVSSQDSLAGNNEQFF

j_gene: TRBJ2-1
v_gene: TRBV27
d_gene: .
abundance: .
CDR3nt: TGTGCCAGCTCTTCCGGGGGGCGCATCAATGAGCAGTTCTTC
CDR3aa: CASSSGGRINEQFF

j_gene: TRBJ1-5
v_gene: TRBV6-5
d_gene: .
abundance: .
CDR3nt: TGTGCCAGCAGTACTCGGGGAGGAGAGAATCAGCCCCAGCATTTT
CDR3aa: CASSTRGGENQPQHF

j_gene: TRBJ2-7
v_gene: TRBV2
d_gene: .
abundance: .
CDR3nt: TGTGCCAGCAGCCTCCCGGGGAAGGCGGACGAGCAGTACTTC
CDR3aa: CASSLPGKADEQYF

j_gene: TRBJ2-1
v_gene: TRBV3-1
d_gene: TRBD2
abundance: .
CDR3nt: TGTGCCAGCAGCCAAGATCCCCTAGCGGGGGACCTTTACAATGAGCAGTTCTTC
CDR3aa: CASSQDPLAGDLYNEQFF

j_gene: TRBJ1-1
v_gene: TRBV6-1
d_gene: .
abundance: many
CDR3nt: TGTGCCAGCAGTGAAACGGCTATGAACACTGAAGCTTTCTTT
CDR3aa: CASSETAMNTEAFF

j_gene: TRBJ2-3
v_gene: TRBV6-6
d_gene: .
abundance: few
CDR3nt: TGTGCCAGCAGTTACTTGAACGACGGTAGCACAGATACGCAGTATTTT
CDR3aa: CASSYLNDGSTDTQYF

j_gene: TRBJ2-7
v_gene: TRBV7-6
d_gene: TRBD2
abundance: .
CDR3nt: TGTGCCAGCAGCTCCCCTCGGAGCGGGGGGAGGGACGAGCAGTACTTC
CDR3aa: CASSSPRSGGRDEQYF

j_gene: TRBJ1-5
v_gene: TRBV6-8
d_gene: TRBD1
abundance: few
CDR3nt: TGTGCCAGCAGTTCTGACAGGGGGCTCAATCAGCCCCAGCATTTT
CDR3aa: CASSSDRGLNQPQHF

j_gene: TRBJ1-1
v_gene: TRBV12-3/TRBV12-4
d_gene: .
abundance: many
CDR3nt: TGTGCCAGCAGTTTAGATGGGGGTACTGAAGCTTTCTTT
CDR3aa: CASSLDGGTEAFF

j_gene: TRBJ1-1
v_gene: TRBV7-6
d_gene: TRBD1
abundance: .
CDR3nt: TGTGCCAGCAGCTTCGAGGGGGCCGCTTTCTTT
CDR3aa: CASSFEGAAFF

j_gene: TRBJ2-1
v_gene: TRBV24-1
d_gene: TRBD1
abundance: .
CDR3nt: TGTGCCACCAGTGGCACCCGGGACAGGGGGAAAAGCTCCTACAATGAGCAGTTCTTC
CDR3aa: CATSGTRDRGKSSYNEQFF

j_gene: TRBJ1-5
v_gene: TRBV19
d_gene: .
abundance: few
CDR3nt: TGTGCCAGTAGTATTAGGACGAGGGCCGGCAATCAGCCCCAGCATTTT
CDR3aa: CASSIRTRAGNQPQHF

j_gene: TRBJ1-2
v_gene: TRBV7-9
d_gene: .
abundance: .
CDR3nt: TGTGCCAGCAGGTCCCCCCTCGGGGGAGGCTACACCTTC
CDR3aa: CASRSPLGGGYTF

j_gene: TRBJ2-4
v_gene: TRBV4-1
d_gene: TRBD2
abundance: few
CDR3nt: TGCGCCAGCACTGGCATAGGGGAGGGCAAAAACATTCAGTACTTC
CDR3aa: CASTGIGEGKNIQYF

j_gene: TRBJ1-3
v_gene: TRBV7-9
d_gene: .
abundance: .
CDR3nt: TGTGCCAGCAGCTTATTTCAGGGGAATTCGTTTGAAAACACCATATATTTT
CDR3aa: CASSLFQGNSFENTIYF

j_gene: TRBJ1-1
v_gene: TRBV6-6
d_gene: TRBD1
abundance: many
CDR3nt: TGTGCCAGCAGTTATACAGGGGCTTACAGTGAAGCTTTCTTT
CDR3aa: CASSYTGAYSEAFF

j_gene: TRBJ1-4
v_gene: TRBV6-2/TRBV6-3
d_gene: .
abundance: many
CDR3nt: TGTGCCAGCAGTTACCTACGGAATGAAAAACTGTTTTTT
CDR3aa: CASSYLRNEKLFF

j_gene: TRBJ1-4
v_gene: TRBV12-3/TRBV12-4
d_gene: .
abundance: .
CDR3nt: TGTGCCAGCAGTTTAGCCGGGAGCCTCGCAACTAATGAAAAACTGTTTTTT
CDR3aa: CASSLAGSLATNEKLFF

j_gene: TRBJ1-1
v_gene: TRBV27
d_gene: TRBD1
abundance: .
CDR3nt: TGTGCCAGCAGTTTAAGGGGGTGGATTGGACAGGGGAGAACTGAAGCTTTCTTT
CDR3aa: CASSLRGWIGQGRTEAFF

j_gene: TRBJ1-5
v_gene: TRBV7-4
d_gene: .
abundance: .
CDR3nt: TGTGTCAGCAGCCCCGGGGAGGGGCCAGATCAGCCCCAGCATTTT
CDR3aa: CVSSPGEGPDQPQHF

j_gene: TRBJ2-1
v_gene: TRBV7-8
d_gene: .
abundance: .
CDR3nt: TGTGCCAGCAACTTAGACGGCTACAATGAGCAGTTCTTC
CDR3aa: CASNLDGYNEQFF

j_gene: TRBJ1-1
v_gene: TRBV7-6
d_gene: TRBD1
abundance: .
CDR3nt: TGTGCCAGCAGCCCAGACAGGGTAAGAACTGAAGCTTTCTTT
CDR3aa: CASSPDRVRTEAFF

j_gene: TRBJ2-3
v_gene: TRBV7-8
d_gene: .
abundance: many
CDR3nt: TGTGCCAGCAGACTGTCAGGGGCGGGTGAAAGAGATACGCAGTATTTT
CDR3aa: CASRLSGAGERDTQYF

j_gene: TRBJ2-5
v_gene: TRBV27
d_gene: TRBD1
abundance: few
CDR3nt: TGTGCCAGCAGTAACCGGGACAGGTTACAAGAGACCCAGTACTTC
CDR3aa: CASSNRDRLQETQYF

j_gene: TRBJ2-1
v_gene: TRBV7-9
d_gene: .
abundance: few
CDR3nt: TGTGCCAGCAGCTCGGCGCTCTTTATCTACAATGAGCAGTTCTTC
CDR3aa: CASSSALFIYNEQFF

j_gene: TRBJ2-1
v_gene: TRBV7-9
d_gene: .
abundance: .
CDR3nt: TGTGCCAGCAGCCTGAAGAGCAGCCCCGGTCTGAATGAGCAGTTCTTC
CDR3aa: CASSLKSSPGLNEQFF

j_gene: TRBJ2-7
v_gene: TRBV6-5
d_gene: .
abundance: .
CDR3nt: TGTGCCAGCACCCGAGGAGGGAAGACCTACGAGCAGTACTTC
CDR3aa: CASTRGGKTYEQYF

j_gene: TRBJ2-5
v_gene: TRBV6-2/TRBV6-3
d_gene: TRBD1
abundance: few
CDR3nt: TGTGCCAGCAGATCCGGACAGGTCCAAGAGACCCAGTACTTC
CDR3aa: CASRSGQVQETQYF

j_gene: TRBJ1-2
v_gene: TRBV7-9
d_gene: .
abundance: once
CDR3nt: TGTGCCAGCAGCCCCCCGTACCGGCAGGATAACTATGGCTCCACCTTC
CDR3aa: CASSPPYRQDNYGSTF

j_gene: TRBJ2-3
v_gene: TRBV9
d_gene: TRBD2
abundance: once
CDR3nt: TGTGCCAGCAGCGCCGCTAGCGGGGGGGCGAGTTTCTCAGATACGCAGTATTTT
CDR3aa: CASSAASGGASFSDTQYF

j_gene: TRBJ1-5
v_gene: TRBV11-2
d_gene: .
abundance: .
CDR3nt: TGTGCCAGCAGATCAGATGGGGGGGCGCGTGGCAATCAGCCCCAGCATTTT
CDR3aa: CASRSDGGARGNQPQHF

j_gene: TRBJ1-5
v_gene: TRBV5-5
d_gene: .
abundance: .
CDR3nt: TGTGCCAGCAGCCCGGCGGCAGGGAGCAATCAGCCCCAGCATTTT
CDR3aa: CASSPAAGSNQPQHF

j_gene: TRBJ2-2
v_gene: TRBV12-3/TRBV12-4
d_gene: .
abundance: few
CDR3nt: TGTGCCAGCACATTTTCTGGACAGAAACTGAACACCGGGGAGCTGTTTTTT
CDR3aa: CASTFSGQKLNTGELFF

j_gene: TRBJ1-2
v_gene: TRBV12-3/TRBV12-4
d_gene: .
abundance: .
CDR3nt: TGTGCCAGCAGTTTGACGGTTCTCTCCTATGGCTACACCTTC
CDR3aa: CASSLTVLSYGYTF

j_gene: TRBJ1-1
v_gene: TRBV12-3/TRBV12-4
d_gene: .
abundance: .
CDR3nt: TGTGCCAGCAGTTTCGCTGGTGTTACTGAAGCTTTCTTT
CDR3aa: CASSFAGVTEAFF

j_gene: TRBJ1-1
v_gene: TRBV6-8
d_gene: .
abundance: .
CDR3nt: TGTGCCAGCCGGACTCTGAACACTGAAGCTTTCTTT
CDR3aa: CASRTLNTEAFF

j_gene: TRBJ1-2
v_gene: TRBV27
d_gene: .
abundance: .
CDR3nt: TGTGCCAGCAGTTTGTATAGCAGCTATGGCTACACCTTC
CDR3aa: CASSLYSSYGYTF

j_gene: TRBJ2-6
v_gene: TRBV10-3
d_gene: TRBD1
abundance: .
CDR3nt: TGTGCCATCAGGACGGGACAGACCGACTCTGGGGCCAACGTCCTGACTTTC
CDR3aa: CAIRTGQTDSGANVLTF

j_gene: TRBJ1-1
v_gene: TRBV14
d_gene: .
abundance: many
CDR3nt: TGTGCCAGCAGCTACACAGAGTACACTGAAGCTTTCTTT
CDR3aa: CASSYTEYTEAFF

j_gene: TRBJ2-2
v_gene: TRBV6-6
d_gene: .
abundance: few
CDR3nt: TGTGCCAGCAGTTACTCGCCCACCGGGGAGCTGTTTTTT
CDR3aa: CASSYSPTGELFF

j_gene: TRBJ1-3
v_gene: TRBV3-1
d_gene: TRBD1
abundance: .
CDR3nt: TGTGCCAGCAGCCAGGGCAGTTTAACGGGACAGAATTTT
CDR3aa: CASSQGSLTGQNF

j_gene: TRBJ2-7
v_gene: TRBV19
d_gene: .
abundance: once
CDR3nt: TGTGCCAGTAGCCCCTTAGGGGGGGCCGAGCAGTACTTC
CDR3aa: CASSPLGGAEQYF